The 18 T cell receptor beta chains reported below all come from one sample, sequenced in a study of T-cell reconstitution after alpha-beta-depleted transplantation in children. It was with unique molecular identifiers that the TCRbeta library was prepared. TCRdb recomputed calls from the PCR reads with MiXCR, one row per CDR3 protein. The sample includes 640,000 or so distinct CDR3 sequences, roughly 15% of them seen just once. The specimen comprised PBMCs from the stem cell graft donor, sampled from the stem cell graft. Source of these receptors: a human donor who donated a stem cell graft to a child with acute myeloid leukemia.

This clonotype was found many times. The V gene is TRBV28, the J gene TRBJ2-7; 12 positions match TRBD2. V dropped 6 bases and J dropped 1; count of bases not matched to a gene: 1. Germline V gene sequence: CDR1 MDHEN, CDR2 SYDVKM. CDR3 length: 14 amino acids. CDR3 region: CASSGLAGSYEQYV. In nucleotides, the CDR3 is TGTGCCAGCAGCGGACTAGCGGGATCCTACGAGCAGTACGTC.

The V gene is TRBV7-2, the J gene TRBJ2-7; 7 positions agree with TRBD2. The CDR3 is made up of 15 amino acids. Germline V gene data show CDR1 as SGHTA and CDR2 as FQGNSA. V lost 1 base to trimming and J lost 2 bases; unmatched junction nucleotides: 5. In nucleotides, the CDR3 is TGTGCCAGCAGCTTAGTCGGGGCGGGGGCCTACGAGCAGTACTTC. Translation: CASSLVGAGAYEQYF.

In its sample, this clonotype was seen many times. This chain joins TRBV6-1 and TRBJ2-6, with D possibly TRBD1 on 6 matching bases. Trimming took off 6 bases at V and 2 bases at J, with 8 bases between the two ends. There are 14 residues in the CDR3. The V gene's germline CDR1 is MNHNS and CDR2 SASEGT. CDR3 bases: TGTGCCAGCAGAACAGGGACTGGGGCCAACGTCCTGACTTTC. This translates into CASRTGTGANVLTF.

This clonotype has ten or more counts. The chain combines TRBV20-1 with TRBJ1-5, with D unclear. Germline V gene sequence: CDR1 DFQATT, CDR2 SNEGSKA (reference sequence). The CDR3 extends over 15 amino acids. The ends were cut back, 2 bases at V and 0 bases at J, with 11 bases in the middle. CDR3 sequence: CSARSGPNSNQPQHF. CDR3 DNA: TGCAGTGCTAGAAGCGGACCGAATAGCAATCAGCCCCAGCATTTT.

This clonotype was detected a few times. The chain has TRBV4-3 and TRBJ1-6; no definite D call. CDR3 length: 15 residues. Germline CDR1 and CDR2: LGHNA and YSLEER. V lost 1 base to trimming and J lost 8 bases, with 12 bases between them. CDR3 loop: CASSQAQSRYSPLHF. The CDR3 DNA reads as TGCGCCAGCAGCCAAGCACAGTCCCGTTATTCACCCCTCCACTTT.

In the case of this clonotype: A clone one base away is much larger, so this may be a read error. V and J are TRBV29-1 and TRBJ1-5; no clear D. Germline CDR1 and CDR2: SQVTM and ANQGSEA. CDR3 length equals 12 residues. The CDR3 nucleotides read TGCTGCGTTTCGGAATTGGATCAGCCCCAGCATTTT. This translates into CCVSELDQPQHF.

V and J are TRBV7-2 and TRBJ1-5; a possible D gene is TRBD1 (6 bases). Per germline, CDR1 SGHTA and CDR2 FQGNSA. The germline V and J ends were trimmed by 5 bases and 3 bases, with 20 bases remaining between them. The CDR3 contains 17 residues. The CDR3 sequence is CASSPAGGRSFNQPQHF. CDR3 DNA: TGTGCCAGCAGCCCTGCGGGGGGGCGCTCATTCAATCAGCCCCAGCATTTT.

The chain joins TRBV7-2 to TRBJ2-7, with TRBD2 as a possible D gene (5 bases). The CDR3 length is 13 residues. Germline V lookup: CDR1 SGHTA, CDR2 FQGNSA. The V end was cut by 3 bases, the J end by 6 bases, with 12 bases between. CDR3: CASSFGRVSEQYF. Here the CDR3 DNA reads TGTGCCAGCAGCTTCGGGCGGGTGTCCGAGCAGTACTTC. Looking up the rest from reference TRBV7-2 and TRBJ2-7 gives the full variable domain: GAGVSQSPSNKVTEKGKDVELRCDPISGHTALYWYRQSLGQGLEFLIYFQGNSAPDKSGLPSDRFSAERTGGSVSTLTIQRTQQEDSAVYLCASSFGRVSEQYFGPGTRLTVT.

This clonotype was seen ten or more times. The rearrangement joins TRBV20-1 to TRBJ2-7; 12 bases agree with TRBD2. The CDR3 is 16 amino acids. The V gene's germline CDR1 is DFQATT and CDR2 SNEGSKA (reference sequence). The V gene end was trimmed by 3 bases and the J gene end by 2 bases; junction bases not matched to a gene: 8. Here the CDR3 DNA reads TGCAGTGCTAGGGCTAGCGGGGGGGCCTGGCCCTACGAGCAGTACTTC. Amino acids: CSARASGGAWPYEQYF.

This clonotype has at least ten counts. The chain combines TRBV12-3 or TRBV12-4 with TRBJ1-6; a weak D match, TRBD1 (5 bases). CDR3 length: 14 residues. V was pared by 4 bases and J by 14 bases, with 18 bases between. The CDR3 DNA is TGTGCCAGCAGTTCCCAGAAGGGGTTGATGGCCCTCCACTTT. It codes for CASSSQKGLMALHF.

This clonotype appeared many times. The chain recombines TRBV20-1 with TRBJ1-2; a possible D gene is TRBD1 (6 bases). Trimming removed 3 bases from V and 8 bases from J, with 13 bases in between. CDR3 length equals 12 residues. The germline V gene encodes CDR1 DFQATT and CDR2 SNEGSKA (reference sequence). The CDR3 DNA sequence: TGCAGTGCTAGTAGCGGCAGGGGAGGCTACACCTTC. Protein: CSASSGRGGYTF.

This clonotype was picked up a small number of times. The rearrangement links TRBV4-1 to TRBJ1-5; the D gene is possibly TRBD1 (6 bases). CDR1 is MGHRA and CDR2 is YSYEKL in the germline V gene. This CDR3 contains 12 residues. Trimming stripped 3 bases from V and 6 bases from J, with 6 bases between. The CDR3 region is CASSQGAQPQHF. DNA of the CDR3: TGCGCCAGCAGCCAGGGGGCTCAGCCCCAGCATTTT.

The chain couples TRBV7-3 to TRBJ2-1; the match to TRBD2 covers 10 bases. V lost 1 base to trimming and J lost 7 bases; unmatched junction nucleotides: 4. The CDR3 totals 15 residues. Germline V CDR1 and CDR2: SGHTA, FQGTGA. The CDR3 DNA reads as TGTGCCAGCAGCTTAATCAGCGGGGGGGAAAATGAGCAGTTCTTC. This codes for CASSLISGGENEQFF.

Here the CDR3 reads CASSLAFGEQYF. CDR3 nucleotides: TGTGCCAGCAGTTTAGCCTTCGGCGAGCAGTACTTC. The V and J genes are TRBV12-3 or TRBV12-4 and TRBJ2-7; D gene unclear. The V and J ends lost 0 bases and 6 bases respectively, with 6 bases between them. This CDR3 has 12 amino acids.

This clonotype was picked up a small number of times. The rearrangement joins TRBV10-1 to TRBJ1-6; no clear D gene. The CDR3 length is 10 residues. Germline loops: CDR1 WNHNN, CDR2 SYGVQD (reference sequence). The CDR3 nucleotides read TGCGCTGTGTCGGATTCACCCCTCCACTTT. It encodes CAVSDSPLHF.

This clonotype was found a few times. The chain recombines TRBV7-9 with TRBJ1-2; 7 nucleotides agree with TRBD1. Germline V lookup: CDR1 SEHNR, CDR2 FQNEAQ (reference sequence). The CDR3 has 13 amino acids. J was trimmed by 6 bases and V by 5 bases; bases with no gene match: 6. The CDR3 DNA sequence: TGTGCCAGCAGCCTTCTCGACAGGGATGGCTACACCTTC. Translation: CASSLLDRDGYTF.

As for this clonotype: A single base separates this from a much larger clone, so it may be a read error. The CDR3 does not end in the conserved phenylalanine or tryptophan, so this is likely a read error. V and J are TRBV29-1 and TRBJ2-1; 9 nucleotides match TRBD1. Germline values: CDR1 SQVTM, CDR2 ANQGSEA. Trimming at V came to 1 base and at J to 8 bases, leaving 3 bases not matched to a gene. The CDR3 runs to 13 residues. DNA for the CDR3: TGCAGCGTTGAAGTGGGACAGGGACATGAGCAGTTCTCC. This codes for CSVEVGQGHEQFS.

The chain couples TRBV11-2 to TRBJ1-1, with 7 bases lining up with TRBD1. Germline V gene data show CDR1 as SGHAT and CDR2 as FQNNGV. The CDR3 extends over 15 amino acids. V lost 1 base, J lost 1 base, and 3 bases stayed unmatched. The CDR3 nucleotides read TGTGCCAGCAGCTTAGGAGGGACAGAGAACACTGAAGCTTTCTTT. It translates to CASSLGGTENTEAFF. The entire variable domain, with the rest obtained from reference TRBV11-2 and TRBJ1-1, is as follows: EAGVAQSPRYKIIEKRQSVAFWCNPISGHATLYWYQQILGQGPKLLIQFQNNGVVDDSQLPKDRFSAERLKGVDSTLKIQPAKLEDSAVYLCASSLGGTENTEAFFGQGTRLTVV.